Each of the 30 T cell receptor beta chains below was sequenced from the same sample in a study of sequential checkpoint blockade in melanoma. Sample treatment: randomized to nivolumab then ipilimumab (arm A) or the reverse (arm B). Only in-frame clones appear in the TCRdb table, and some are missing; sequencing was by immunoSEQ multiplex PCR. The sample contains some 40,000 clones, approximately 84% of which appear only once. The source was CD8+ T cells sorted from blood (inferred from file names), collected from a patient given nivolumab and ipilimumab in sequence. These TCRs come from a human donor with melanoma.

This chain links TRBV27 with TRBJ1-1; D is perhaps TRBD1 (5 bases). V was shortened by 6 bases and J by 1 base, with 15 bases between the two germline ends. Germline V gene data show CDR1 as MNHEY and CDR2 as SMNVEV (reference sequence). There are 15 residues in the CDR3. The CDR3 nucleotides are TGTGCCAGCAGCCTCACTGGGGGGTGGAACACTGAAGCTTTCTTT. It translates to CASSLTGGWNTEAFF.

The CDR3 spells CASSTGYYGYTF. The CDR3 DNA reads as TGTGCCAGCAGTACAGGGTACTATGGCTACACCTTC. V gene TRBV6-1 combines with J gene TRBJ1-2, with D possibly being TRBD1 (6 bases). The V and J ends lost 5 bases and 3 bases respectively, with 7 bases between them. CDR3 size: 12 residues. The V gene's germline CDR1 is MNHNS and CDR2 SASEGT.

V usage is TRBV27 and J usage is TRBJ2-7; the match to TRBD2 covers 14 bases. The V and J ends lost 3 bases and 3 bases, in that order; junction bases with no gene match: 1. From germline, CDR1 is MNHEY and CDR2 SMNVEV (reference sequence). This CDR3 is built from 15 residues. The CDR3 region has the DNA TGTGCCAGCAGTTTCGGACTAGCGGGAGGCTACGAGCAGTACTTC. Translation: CASSFGLAGGYEQYF.

V gene TRBV28 combines with J gene TRBJ2-7; 10 bases are shared with TRBD2. Germline lookup yields CDR1 MDHEN and CDR2 SYDVKM. V lost 2 bases to trimming and J lost 3 bases; unmatched junction nucleotides: 4. CDR3 size: 15 residues. The CDR3 sequence: CASSLLAGAVYEQYF. DNA for the CDR3: TGTGCCAGCAGTTTACTAGCGGGGGCCGTCTACGAGCAGTACTTC.

The chain couples TRBV28 to TRBJ1-5; D not certain. The V gene's germline CDR1 is MDHEN and CDR2 SYDVKM. V was pared by 10 bases and J by 3 bases, with 16 bases between. The CDR3 is made up of 14 amino acids. The CDR3, as DNA: TGTGCCACGGGGAGGGAGTTCTCCAATCAGCCCCAGCATTTT. It encodes CATGREFSNQPQHF. The full variable domain, with the rest looked up from reference TRBV28 and TRBJ1-5, is DVKVTQSSRYLVKRTGEKVFLECVQDMDHENMFWYRQDPGLGLRLIYFSYDVKMKEKGDIPEGYSVSREKKERFSLILESASTNQTSMYLCATGREFSNQPQHFGDGTRLSIL.

The J gene is TRBJ2-7, the V gene TRBV7-8; 9 nucleotides align to TRBD1. This CDR3 contains 14 residues. Germline CDR1 SGHVS, CDR2 FQNEAQ. V shed 5 bases, J shed 2 bases, and the junction held 4 bases outside the gene matches. CDR3 residues: CASSRQGDPYEQYF. The CDR3 bases are TGTGCCAGCAGCCGACAGGGGGATCCCTACGAGCAGTACTTC.

The genes are TRBV18 and TRBJ1-2, with TRBD1 identical over 7 bases. Germline-derived CDR1 and CDR2 are KGHSH and LQKENI. V trimming: 0 bases; J trimming: 5 bases; junction bases outside the gene matches: 15. CDR3 length: 18 amino acids. The CDR3 loop is CASSPPGAHRDSFYGYTF. The CDR3 DNA sequence: TGTGCCAGCTCACCACCGGGGGCTCACCGGGACAGCTTTTATGGCTACACCTTC.

V and J are TRBV27 and TRBJ2-7; D is uncertain. The CDR3 covers 12 residues. Germline V gives CDR1 MNHEY, CDR2 SMNVEV (reference sequence). V lost 8 bases to trimming and J lost 4 bases, with 12 bases between them. CDR3 sequence: CASRSARYEQYF. Here the CDR3 DNA reads TGTGCCAGCCGGTCGGCGAGGTACGAGCAGTACTTC.

This chain connects TRBV20-1 to TRBJ1-1, with TRBD1 identical over 7 bases. Looked up from germline, CDR1 is DFQATT and CDR2 is SNEGSKA (reference sequence). With V trimmed by 8 bases and J by 7 bases, 7 bases remained unmatched. The CDR3 runs 11 residues. The CDR3: CSTQGEIEAFF. The CDR3 DNA reads as TGCAGTACTCAGGGGGAGATTGAAGCTTTCTTT.

The chain combines TRBV4-1 with TRBJ2-7, with 9 nucleotides matching TRBD2. The CDR3 is made up of 15 amino acids. The trim removed 1 base at V and 7 bases at J, leaving 8 bases unmatched. The germline V gene has CDR1 MGHRA and CDR2 YSYEKL. In nucleotides, the CDR3 is TGCGCCAGCAGCCAAGTGGCGCTAGCGGGATTAGAGCAGTACTTC. The encoded protein is CASSQVALAGLEQYF.

The V gene is TRBV5-4, the J gene TRBJ1-1, with 10 bases lining up with TRBD1. CDR1 is SGHNT, CDR2 YYREEE, per germline (reference sequence). Trimming cost V 4 bases and J 7 bases; bases outside gene matches: 7. CDR3 length: 14 amino acids. In DNA, the CDR3 is TGTGCCAGCAGCCCGTGGACAGGGGGTGGTGAAGCTTTCTTT. Translated, it gives CASSPWTGGGEAFF.

The chain uses TRBV5-6 and TRBJ2-3; weak D call: TRBD2 (5 bases). V lost 0 bases, J lost 2 bases, and 7 bases lay in between. Germline CDR1 is SGHDT and CDR2 is YYEEEE. The CDR3 length is 14 residues. The CDR3 DNA reads as TGTGCCAGCAGCTTGGGAGGGAACACAGATACGCAGTATTTT. This gives the protein CASSLGGNTDTQYF. Looking up the rest from reference TRBV5-6 and TRBJ2-3 gives the full variable domain: DAGVTQSPTHLIKTRGQQVTLRCSPKSGHDTVSWYQQALGQGPQFIFQYYEEEERQRGNFPDRFSGHQFPNYSSELNVNALLLGDSALYLCASSLGGNTDTQYFGPGTRLTVL.

This chain links TRBV27 with TRBJ2-1, with TRBD1 as a possible D gene (5 bases). Germline-derived CDR1 and CDR2 are MNHEY and SMNVEV (reference sequence). The CDR3 consists of 15 residues. With 5 bases removed from V and 6 bases from J, the gap between germline ends came to 17 bases. The CDR3: CASSLGARVVNEQFF. The DNA for the CDR3 is TGTGCCAGCAGTCTAGGGGCCAGGGTGGTCAATGAGCAGTTCTTC.

This chain connects TRBV28 to TRBJ1-6; TRBD1 agrees at 7 bases. With V trimmed by 4 bases and J by 7 bases, 4 bases remained unmatched. Looked up from germline, CDR1 is MDHEN and CDR2 is SYDVKM. The CDR3 length is 14 residues. In DNA, the CDR3 is TGTGCCAGCAGTTCACAGGGGAGCAATTCACCCCTCCACTTT. It translates to CASSSQGSNSPLHF.

The chain employs TRBV7-8 and TRBJ2-5; 9 bases are a match to TRBD1. The J call may be faulty, since TRBJ2-7 better matches the DNA end. The CDR3 consists of 16 residues. Germline-derived CDR1 and CDR2 are SGHVS and FQNEAQ. The CDR3: CASSFRDRVSSYEQYF. The CDR3 region has the DNA TGTGCCAGCAGCTTCCGGGACAGGGTTTCTTCCTACGAGCAGTACTTC.

The V gene is TRBV5-4, the J gene TRBJ1-1; the match to TRBD1 covers 7 bases. Germline V lookup: CDR1 SGHNT, CDR2 YYREEE (reference sequence). This CDR3 region has 15 residues. V gave up 4 bases and J gave up 4 bases; unmatched junction bases: 10. The CDR3 region has the DNA TGTGCCAGCAGCGGGGGAGGAGGGGGCCTCACTGAAGCTTTCTTT. It translates to CASSGGGGGLTEAFF.

J is TRBJ2-6 and V is TRBV9; TRBD1 matches at 12 bases. Germline lookup yields CDR1 SGDLS and CDR2 YYNGEE. V gave up 3 bases and J gave up 4 bases; unmatched junction bases: 14. The CDR3 has 20 amino acids. CDR3 nucleotide sequence: TGTGCCAGCAGCGGGGGACCGGGACAGGGGGCCCTTCTGGGGGCCAACGTCCTGACTTTC. This sequence encodes CASSGGPGQGALLGANVLTF.

The V gene is TRBV28, the J gene TRBJ2-5; 7 nucleotides match TRBD1. Germline CDR1 reads MDHEN; CDR2 reads SYDVKM. The CDR3 covers 14 residues. The V and J ends lost 3 bases and 2 bases, in that order; junction bases with no gene match: 3. CDR3 bases: TGTGCCAGCAGTTTTCGGGACAGTCAAGAGACCCAGTACTTC. This encodes CASSFRDSQETQYF.

This clone was picked up a small number of times. CDR3 bases: TGTGCCAGCAGTTACTCTCCTAGCGGGGGCGATGAGCAGTTCTTC. Translated: CASSYSPSGGDEQFF. This chain joins TRBV6-5 and TRBJ2-1; 10 bases fit TRBD2. The CDR3 has 15 residues. With 0 bases clipped from V and 8 bases from J, the junction kept 4 bases outside the gene matches. CDR1 is MNHEY, CDR2 SVGAGI, per germline.

The rearrangement uses TRBV6-1 and TRBJ2-7; TRBD1 aligns across 8 bases. Trimming cost V 8 bases and J 10 bases; bases outside gene matches: 10. Germline V gene lookup returns CDR1 MNHNS and CDR2 SASEGT. This CDR3 is 12 amino acids long. CDR3 coding DNA: TGTGCCAGCGGGTCGACAGGGGTTGAACAGTACTTC. This sequence encodes CASGSTGVEQYF.

The chain combines TRBV10-1 with TRBJ2-7; perhaps TRBD1 as D (5 bases). The CDR3 loop spans 13 amino acids. Trimming cost V 3 bases and J 0 bases, with 6 bases left between them. Germline V gene lookup returns CDR1 WNHNN and CDR2 SYGVQD (reference sequence). The CDR3 nucleotides are TGCGCCAGCAGTGACAGGGCCTCCTACGAGCAGTACTTC. Amino acids: CASSDRASYEQYF.

The chain couples TRBV7-9 to TRBJ2-7, with 7 positions matching TRBD1. CDR1 is SEHNR and CDR2 is FQNEAQ in the germline V gene (reference sequence). J lost 2 bases, V lost 4 bases, and 8 bases had no gene match. The CDR3 totals 15 residues. CDR3 nucleotide sequence: TGTGCCAGCAGCTCATTAATTCAGGGGGCCTACGAGCAGTACTTC. Translation gives CASSSLIQGAYEQYF.

The V and J genes are TRBV28 and TRBJ2-7, with D perhaps TRBD2 (6 bases). The CDR3 covers 13 residues. The V end was cut by 6 bases, the J end by 3 bases, with 12 bases between. Per germline, CDR1 MDHEN and CDR2 SYDVKM. The CDR3 bases are TGTGCCAGCAGCCCCGGGGGAGGCTACGAGCAGTACTTC. Its translation: CASSPGGGYEQYF.

This chain links TRBV7-9 with TRBJ2-7; 7 positions agree with TRBD2. The CDR3 loop spans 15 amino acids. In germline, CDR1 is SEHNR, CDR2 FQNEAQ (reference sequence). J was trimmed by 6 bases and V by 6 bases; bases with no gene match: 14. In DNA, the CDR3 is TGTGCCAGCAGTGATCTGGCGGGAGACCGAGGCGAGCAGTACTTC. It yields the protein CASSDLAGDRGEQYF. The variable domain in full, completed from reference TRBV7-9 and TRBJ2-7, reads DTGVSQNPRHKITKRGQNVTFRCDPISEHNRLYWYRQTLGQGPEFLTYFQNEAQLEKSRLLSDRFSAERPKGSFSTLEIQRTEQGDSAMYLCASSDLAGDRGEQYFGPGTRLTVT.

The chain has TRBV28 and TRBJ2-7; maybe TRBD1 (6 bases). Germline V gene data show CDR1 as MDHEN and CDR2 as SYDVKM. The V end was cut by 3 bases, the J end by 3 bases, with 9 bases between. The CDR3 covers 13 residues. The CDR3 reads CASSLQGNYEQYF. CDR3 sequence (DNA): TGTGCCAGCAGTTTGCAGGGGAACTACGAGCAGTACTTC. Using reference TRBV28 and TRBJ2-7 for the parts outside the CDR3, the full variable domain is DVKVTQSSRYLVKRTGEKVFLECVQDMDHENMFWYRQDPGLGLRLIYFSYDVKMKEKGDIPEGYSVSREKKERFSLILESASTNQTSMYLCASSLQGNYEQYFGPGTRLTVT.

The chain joins TRBV27 to TRBJ2-7; 10 bases agree with TRBD2. This CDR3 contains 12 residues. Germline CDR1 MNHEY, CDR2 SMNVEV (reference sequence). Trimming cost V 7 bases and J 6 bases; bases outside gene matches: 3. CDR3 in DNA: TGTGCCAGCAAGCGGGGGGGGTCCGAGCAGTACTTC. Translated: CASKRGGSEQYF.

The chain carries TRBV25-1 and TRBJ2-2, with D perhaps TRBD1 (5 bases). The CDR3 is 13 amino acids. Trimming took 7 bases from V and 4 from J, leaving 10 bases between them. CDR1 and CDR2 from the germline V gene are MGHDK and SYGVNS. CDR3 sequence: CASKDKATGELFF. Here the CDR3 DNA reads TGTGCCAGCAAGGACAAGGCCACCGGGGAGCTGTTTTTT.

The V call is TRBV5-1, the J call TRBJ2-1; 7 nucleotides align to TRBD2. This CDR3 is built from 16 residues. J was trimmed by 8 bases and V by 2 bases; bases with no gene match: 13. Germline assignment: CDR1 SGHRS and CDR2 YFSETQ. CDR3 nucleotide sequence: TGCGCCAGCAGCTTTTCCAGGGAGGGGTTTACCGATGAGCAGTTCTTC. Translated, it gives CASSFSREGFTDEQFF.

The chain links TRBV6-5 to TRBJ2-3, with 9 bases matching TRBD2. The CDR3 covers 15 residues. Germline V gives CDR1 MNHEY, CDR2 SVGAGI. The V gene end was trimmed by 5 bases and the J gene end by 4 bases; junction bases not matched to a gene: 7. The CDR3 coding sequence is TGTGCCAGCAGTGTCCTGAGCGGGGGGTCAGATACGCAGTATTTT. This codes for CASSVLSGGSDTQYF.

This chain joins TRBV27 and TRBJ2-2; D remains ambiguous. V gave up 2 bases and J gave up 1 base, with 5 bases separating them. The CDR3 consists of 14 residues. Germline CDR1 MNHEY, CDR2 SMNVEV (reference sequence). The CDR3 is CASSLLLNTGELFF. CDR3 in DNA: TGTGCCAGCAGTTTACTCTTGAACACCGGGGAGCTGTTTTTT.